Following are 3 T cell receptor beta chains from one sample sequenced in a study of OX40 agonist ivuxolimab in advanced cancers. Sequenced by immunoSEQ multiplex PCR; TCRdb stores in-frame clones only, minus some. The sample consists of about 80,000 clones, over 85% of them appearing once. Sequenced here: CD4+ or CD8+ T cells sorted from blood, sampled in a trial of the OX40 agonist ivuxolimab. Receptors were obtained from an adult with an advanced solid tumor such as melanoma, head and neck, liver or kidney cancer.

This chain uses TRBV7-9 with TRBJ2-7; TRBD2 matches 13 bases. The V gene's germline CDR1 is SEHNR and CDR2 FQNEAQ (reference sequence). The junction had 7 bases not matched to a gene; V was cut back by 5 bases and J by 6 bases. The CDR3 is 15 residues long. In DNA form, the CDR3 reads TGTGCCAGCAGCATCGGACTAGCGGGAGTTCTCGAGCAGTACTTC. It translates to CASSIGLAGVLEQYF.

CDR3: CASSLARTRGTGELFF. The CDR3 DNA is TGTGCCAGCAGCTTAGCCCGCACCCGGGGGACCGGGGAGCTGTTTTTT. The chain joins TRBV7-2 to TRBJ2-2, with TRBD2 as a possible D gene (6 bases). The CDR3 contains 16 residues. The germline V and J ends were trimmed by 0 bases and 5 bases, with 13 bases remaining between them. Germline CDR1 SGHTA, CDR2 FQGNSA.

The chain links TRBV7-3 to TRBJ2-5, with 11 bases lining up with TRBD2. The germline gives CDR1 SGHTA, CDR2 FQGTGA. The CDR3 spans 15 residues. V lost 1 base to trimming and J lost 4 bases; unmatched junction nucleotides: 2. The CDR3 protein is CASSLRTSGSETQYF. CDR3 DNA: TGTGCCAGCAGCTTAAGGACTAGCGGGTCAGAGACCCAGTACTTC.